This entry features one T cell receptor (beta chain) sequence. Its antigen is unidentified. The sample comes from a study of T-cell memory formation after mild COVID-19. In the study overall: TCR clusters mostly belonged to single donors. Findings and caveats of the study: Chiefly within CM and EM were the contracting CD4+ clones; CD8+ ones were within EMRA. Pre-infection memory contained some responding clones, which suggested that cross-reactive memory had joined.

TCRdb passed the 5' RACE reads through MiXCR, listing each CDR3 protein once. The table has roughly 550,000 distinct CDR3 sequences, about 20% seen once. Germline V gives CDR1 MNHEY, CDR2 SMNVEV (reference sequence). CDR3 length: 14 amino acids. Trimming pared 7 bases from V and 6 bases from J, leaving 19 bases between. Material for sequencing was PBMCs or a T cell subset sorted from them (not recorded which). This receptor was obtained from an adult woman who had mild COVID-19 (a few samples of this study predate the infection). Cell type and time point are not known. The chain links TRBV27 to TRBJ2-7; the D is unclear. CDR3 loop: CASTHLMGSGEQYF. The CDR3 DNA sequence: TGTGCCAGCACCCATTTGATGGGCTCCGGCGAGCAGTACTTC.